This T cell receptor beta chain was documented in a study of cytomegalovirus exposure and HLA in healthy donors. CDR3 length: 14 amino acids. From germline, CDR1 is WSHSY and CDR2 SAAADI. V dropped 3 bases and J dropped 2 bases, with 11 bases sitting between them. General study results and limits: Associated with cytomegalovirus, according to the listing, were about 160 TCR beta chains. Many donors shared some public TCRs, even though most TCR sequences were rare.

PCR primers comprised 60 Vbeta and 13 Jbeta primers. The protocol was immunoSEQ multiplex PCR, while the TCRdb copy is restricted to in-frame clones and leaves out a portion. The sample lists some 130,000 clones, around 77% seen once, with more than 4% in the top ten. Notes on this clone: The antigen is undetermined.

This sequence was found in a male donor in good health and CMV-seropositive. This rearrangement joins TRBV10-2 to TRBJ2-7, with a weak D call TRBD1 (5 bases). Material: PBMCs. CDR3 sequence: CASSDGQGAYEQYF. The CDR3 DNA sequence: TGCGCCAGCAGTGACGGACAAGGCGCCTACGAGCAGTACTTC.